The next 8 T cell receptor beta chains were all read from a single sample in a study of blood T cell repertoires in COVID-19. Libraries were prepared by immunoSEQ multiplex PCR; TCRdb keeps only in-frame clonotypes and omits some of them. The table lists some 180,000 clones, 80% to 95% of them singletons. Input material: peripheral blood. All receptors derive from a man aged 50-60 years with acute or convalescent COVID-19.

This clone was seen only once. CDR3 loop: CASSSAPNSNQPQHF. The CDR3 DNA follows: TGTGCCAGCAGCTCCGCACCTAATAGCAATCAGCCCCAGCATTTT. This chain links TRBV7-2 with TRBJ1-5; D uncertain. The CDR3 runs 15 residues. Germline CDR1 and CDR2: SGHTA and FQGNSA. The germline V and J ends were trimmed by 4 bases and 0 bases, with 10 bases remaining between them.

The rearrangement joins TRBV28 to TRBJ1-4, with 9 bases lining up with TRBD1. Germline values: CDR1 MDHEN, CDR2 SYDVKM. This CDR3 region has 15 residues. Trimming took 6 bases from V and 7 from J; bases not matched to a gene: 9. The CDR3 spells CASSTPGQGREKLFF. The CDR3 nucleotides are TGTGCCAGCAGCACACCGGGACAGGGTCGTGAAAAACTGTTTTTT.

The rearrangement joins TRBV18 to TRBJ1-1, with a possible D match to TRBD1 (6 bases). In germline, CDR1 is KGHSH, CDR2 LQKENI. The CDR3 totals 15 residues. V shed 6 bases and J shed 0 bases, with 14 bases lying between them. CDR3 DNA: TGTGCCAGCTCTACAGGGCCTTTGATGAACACTGAAGCTTTCTTT. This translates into CASSTGPLMNTEAFF.

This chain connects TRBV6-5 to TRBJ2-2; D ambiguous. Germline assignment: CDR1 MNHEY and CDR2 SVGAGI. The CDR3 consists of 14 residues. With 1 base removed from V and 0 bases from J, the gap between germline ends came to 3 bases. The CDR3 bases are TGTGCCAGCAGTTACTGGCCGAACACCGGGGAGCTGTTTTTT. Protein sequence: CASSYWPNTGELFF.

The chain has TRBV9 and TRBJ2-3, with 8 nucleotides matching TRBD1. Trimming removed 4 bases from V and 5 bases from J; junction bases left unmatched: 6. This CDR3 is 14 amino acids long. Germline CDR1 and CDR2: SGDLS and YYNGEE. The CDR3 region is CASSPGQGKDTQYF. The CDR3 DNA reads TGTGCCAGCAGCCCCGGACAGGGTAAAGATACGCAGTATTTT.

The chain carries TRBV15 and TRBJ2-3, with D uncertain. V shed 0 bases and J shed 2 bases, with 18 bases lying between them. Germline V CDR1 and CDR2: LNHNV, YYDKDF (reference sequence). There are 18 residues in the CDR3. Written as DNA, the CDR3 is TGTGCCACCAGCAGAGATCCCGGTGGTCGGAGTTCCACAGATACGCAGTATTTT. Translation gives CATSRDPGGRSSTDTQYF.

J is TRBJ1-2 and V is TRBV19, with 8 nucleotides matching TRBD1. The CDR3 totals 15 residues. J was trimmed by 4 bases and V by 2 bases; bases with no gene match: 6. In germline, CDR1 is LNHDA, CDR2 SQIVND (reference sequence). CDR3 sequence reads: CASSIMRQGFYGYTF. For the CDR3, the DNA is TGTGCCAGTAGTATAATGCGACAGGGGTTCTATGGCTACACCTTC.

The CDR3 reads CASSYSISGGPTSEQFF. The CDR3 DNA sequence: TGTGCCAGCAGTTACTCGATTAGCGGGGGGCCTACAAGTGAGCAGTTCTTC. The chain has TRBV6-2 or TRBV6-3 and TRBJ2-1; 10 positions agree with TRBD2. Germline loops: CDR1 MNHEY, CDR2 SVGEGT. V was clipped by 0 bases and J by 9 bases; unmatched bases: 11. This CDR3 region has 17 residues.